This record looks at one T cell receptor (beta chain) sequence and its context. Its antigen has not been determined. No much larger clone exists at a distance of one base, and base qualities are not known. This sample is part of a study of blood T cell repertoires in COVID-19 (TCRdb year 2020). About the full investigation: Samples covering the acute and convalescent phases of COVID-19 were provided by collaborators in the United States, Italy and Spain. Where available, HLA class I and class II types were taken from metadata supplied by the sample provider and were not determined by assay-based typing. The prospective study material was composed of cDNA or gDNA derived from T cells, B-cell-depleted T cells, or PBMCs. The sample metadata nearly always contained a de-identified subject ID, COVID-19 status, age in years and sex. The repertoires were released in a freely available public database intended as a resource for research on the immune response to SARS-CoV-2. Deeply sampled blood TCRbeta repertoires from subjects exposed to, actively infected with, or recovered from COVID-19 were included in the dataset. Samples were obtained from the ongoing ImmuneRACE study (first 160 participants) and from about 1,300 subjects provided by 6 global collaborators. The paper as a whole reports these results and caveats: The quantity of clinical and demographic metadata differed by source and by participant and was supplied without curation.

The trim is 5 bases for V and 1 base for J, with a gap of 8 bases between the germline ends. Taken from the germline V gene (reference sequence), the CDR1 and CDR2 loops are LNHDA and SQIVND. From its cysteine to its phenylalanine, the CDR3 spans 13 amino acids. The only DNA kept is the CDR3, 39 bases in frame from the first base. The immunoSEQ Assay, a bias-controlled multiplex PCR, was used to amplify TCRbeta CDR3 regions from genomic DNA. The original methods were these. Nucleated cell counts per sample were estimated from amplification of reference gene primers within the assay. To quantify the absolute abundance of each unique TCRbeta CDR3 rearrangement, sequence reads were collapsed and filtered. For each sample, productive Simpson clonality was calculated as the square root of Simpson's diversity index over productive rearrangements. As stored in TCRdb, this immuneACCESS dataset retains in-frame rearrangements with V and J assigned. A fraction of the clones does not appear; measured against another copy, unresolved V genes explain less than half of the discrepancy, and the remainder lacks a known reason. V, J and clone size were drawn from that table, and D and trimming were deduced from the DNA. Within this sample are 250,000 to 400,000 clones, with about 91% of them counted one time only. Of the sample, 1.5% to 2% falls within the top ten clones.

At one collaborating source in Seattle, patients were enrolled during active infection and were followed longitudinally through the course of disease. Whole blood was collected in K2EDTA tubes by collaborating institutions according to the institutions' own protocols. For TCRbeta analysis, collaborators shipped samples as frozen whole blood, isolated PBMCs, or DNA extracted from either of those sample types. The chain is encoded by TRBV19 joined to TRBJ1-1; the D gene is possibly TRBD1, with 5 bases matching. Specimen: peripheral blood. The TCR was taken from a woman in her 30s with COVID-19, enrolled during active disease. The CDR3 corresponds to CASSYRRNTEAFF. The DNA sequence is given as TGTGCCAGTAGTTACAGGAGGAACACTGAAGCTTTCTTT.